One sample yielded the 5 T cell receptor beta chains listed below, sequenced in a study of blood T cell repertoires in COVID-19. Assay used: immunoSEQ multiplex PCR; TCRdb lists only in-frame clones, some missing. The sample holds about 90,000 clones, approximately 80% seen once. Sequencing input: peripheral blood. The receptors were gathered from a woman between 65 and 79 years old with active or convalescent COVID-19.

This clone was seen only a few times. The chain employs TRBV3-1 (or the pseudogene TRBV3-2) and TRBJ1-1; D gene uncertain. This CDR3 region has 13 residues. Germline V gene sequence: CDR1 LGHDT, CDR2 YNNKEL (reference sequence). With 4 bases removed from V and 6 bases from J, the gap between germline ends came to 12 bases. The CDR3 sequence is CASSPHEVAEAFF. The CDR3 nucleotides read TGTGCCAGCAGCCCACACGAAGTGGCTGAAGCTTTCTTT.

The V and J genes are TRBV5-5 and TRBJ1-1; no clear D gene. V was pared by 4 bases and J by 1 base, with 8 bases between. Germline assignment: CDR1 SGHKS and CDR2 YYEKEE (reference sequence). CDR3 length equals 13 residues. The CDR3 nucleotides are TGTGCCAGCAGCAACGACAAGAACACTGAAGCTTTCTTT. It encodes CASSNDKNTEAFF.

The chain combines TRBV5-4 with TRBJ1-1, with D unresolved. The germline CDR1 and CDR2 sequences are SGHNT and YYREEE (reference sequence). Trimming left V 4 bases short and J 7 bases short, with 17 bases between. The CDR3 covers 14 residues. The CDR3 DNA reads TGTGCCAGCAGCAATCCCGCCTCCGGGGATGAAGCTTTCTTT. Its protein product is CASSNPASGDEAFF.

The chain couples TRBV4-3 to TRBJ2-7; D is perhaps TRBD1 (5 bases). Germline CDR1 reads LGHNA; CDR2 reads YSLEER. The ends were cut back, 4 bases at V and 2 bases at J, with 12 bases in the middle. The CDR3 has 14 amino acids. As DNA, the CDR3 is TGCGCCAGCAGCCCCCGTCAGGGCGCCTACGAGCAGTACTTC. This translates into CASSPRQGAYEQYF.

The CDR3 loop is CASSAVPNTEAFF. The CDR3 DNA reads as TGTGCCAGCAGTGCGGTCCCGAACACTGAAGCTTTCTTT. The chain employs TRBV2 and TRBJ1-1, with D hard to call. V lost 4 bases and J 1 base, leaving 7 bases between the germline ends. The CDR3 length is 13 residues. Germline V gene data show CDR1 as SNHLY and CDR2 as FYNNEI.